Presented here are 18 T cell receptor beta chains from one specimen sequenced in a study of blood T cell repertoires in COVID-19. Measured with immunoSEQ multiplex PCR; TCRdb has only the in-frame clones, and not every one. The sample shows tens of thousands of clones, over 70% of them seen only once. Sequencing was performed on peripheral blood. The receptor set was obtained from a man aged 80 or over with active or convalescent COVID-19.

This clone was counted once. This chain joins TRBV19 and TRBJ1-4, with D maybe TRBD1 (5 bases). Germline V gene data show CDR1 as LNHDA and CDR2 as SQIVND (reference sequence). V was cut by 6 bases and J by 17 bases, with 28 bases left in between. This CDR3 has 15 amino acids. The CDR3 coding sequence is TGTGCCAGTAGCGGACAAGGGGCCTTTGGTGTGCCGTCCTTTTTT. The encoded protein is CASSGQGAFGVPSFF.

The V call is TRBV5-5, the J call TRBJ2-7; 9 bases map to TRBD1. V shed 6 bases, J shed 0 bases, and the junction held 4 bases outside the gene matches. Germline lookup yields CDR1 SGHKS and CDR2 YYEKEE (reference sequence). This CDR3 has 14 residues. The CDR3 region has the DNA TGTGCCAGCATCGGGACAGGGAACTCCTACGAGCAGTACTTC. Amino acids: CASIGTGNSYEQYF.

This sequence joins TRBV7-3 and TRBJ2-2, with 9 positions matching TRBD1. J was trimmed by 4 bases and V by 8 bases; bases with no gene match: 2. Germline V gene lookup returns CDR1 SGHTA and CDR2 FQGTGA. CDR3 length equals 13 residues. CDR3 in DNA: TGTGCCAGCCAGGGACAGGGCACCGGGGAGCTGTTTTTT. Translated: CASQGQGTGELFF.

The rearrangement links TRBV27 to TRBJ1-5; D unclear. Germline values: CDR1 MNHEY, CDR2 SMNVEV (reference sequence). V lost 7 bases and J 0 bases, leaving 13 bases between the germline ends. The CDR3 extends over 15 amino acids. In DNA, the CDR3 is TGTGCCAGCATCAACACAGATAATAGCAATCAGCCCCAGCATTTT. This gives the protein CASINTDNSNQPQHF.

This chain connects TRBV19 to TRBJ2-7; D is unclear. Germline V CDR1 and CDR2: LNHDA, SQIVND (reference sequence). The V end lost 5 bases, the J end lost 5 bases, and 19 bases lay between the germline ends. The CDR3 is 15 amino acids. In nucleotides, the CDR3 is TGTGCCAGTAGTCGAGAGCAGGCTTTTTGGGACGAGCAGTACTTC. Translation gives CASSREQAFWDEQYF.

This chain connects TRBV6-6 to TRBJ1-6, with D unclear. V was pared by 2 bases and J by 12 bases, with 11 bases between. This CDR3 has 13 amino acids. The germline gives CDR1 MNHNY, CDR2 SVGAGI (reference sequence). CDR3 residues: CASSYESRGPLHF. CDR3 bases: TGTGCCAGCAGTTACGAGAGTCGTGGACCCCTCCACTTT.

About this clone: At one of its ends the junction is not consistent with the germline gene, which may arise from a read error. Other DNA sequences in the same sample also yield this CDR3. The CDR3 loop reads CASSPITGELYGYTF. CDR3 DNA: TGTGCCAGCTCACCAATAACAGGGGAGCTCTATGGCTATACCTTC. The chain employs TRBV18 and TRBJ1-2, with 7 bases that match TRBD1. CDR1 and CDR2 (germline): KGHSH, LQKENI. The length of the CDR3 is 15 residues.

The chain employs TRBV5-1 and TRBJ1-4; a weak D match, TRBD1 (5 bases). The CDR3 has 15 residues. With 4 bases removed from V and 6 bases from J, the gap between germline ends came to 16 bases. Germline CDR1 and CDR2: SGHRS and YFSETQ. The CDR3 protein is CASSHNSGSDEKLFF. The CDR3 bases are TGCGCCAGCAGCCATAACTCAGGGTCAGATGAAAAACTGTTTTTT.

The chain carries TRBV7-6 and TRBJ2-7, with 7 positions matching TRBD1. CDR3 length equals 14 residues. The germline V gene has CDR1 SGHVS and CDR2 FNYEAQ. V shed 4 bases and J 6 bases; nucleotides not matched to a gene: 9. The CDR3 DNA reads as TGTGCCAGCAGCTCACCGGGACAGACCTCCGAGCAGTACTTC. Protein: CASSSPGQTSEQYF.

The chain is built from TRBV18 and TRBJ2-7; 8 bases agree with TRBD1. Germline values: CDR1 KGHSH, CDR2 LQKENI. There are 16 residues in the CDR3. Germline trimming cut 0 bases from V and 7 bases from J; bases unmatched to any gene: 11. The CDR3 is CASSPPAMDRVGEQYF. CDR3 bases: TGTGCCAGCTCACCACCTGCCATGGACAGGGTTGGAGAGCAGTACTTC.

The V and J genes are TRBV4-2 and TRBJ1-3, with D maybe TRBD1 (5 bases). Germline V CDR1 and CDR2: LGHNA, YNFKEQ. V was cut by 2 bases and J by 2 bases, with 13 bases left in between. The CDR3 sequence is 16 residues long. As DNA, the CDR3 is TGTGCCAGCAGCCAACTGGCAGGGTTCACTGGAAACACCATATATTTT. It specifies CASSQLAGFTGNTIYF.

V is TRBV5-4 and J is TRBJ2-7, with TRBD1 matching 8 bases. With 4 bases clipped from V and 5 bases from J, the junction kept 11 bases outside the gene matches. Germline V lookup: CDR1 SGHNT, CDR2 YYREEE (reference sequence). CDR3 length: 15 amino acids. The CDR3 nucleotides read TGTGCCAGCAGCCGATCTAAGGACAGGGCCCACGAGCAGTACTTC. Encoded protein: CASSRSKDRAHEQYF.

V gene TRBV9 combines with J gene TRBJ1-1, with unresolved D. The germline V and J ends were trimmed by 4 bases and 0 bases, with 16 bases remaining between them. The germline gives CDR1 SGDLS, CDR2 YYNGEE. The CDR3 is made up of 16 amino acids. CDR3 nucleotide sequence: TGTGCCAGCAGCAAAACAGCAAGCCTCATGAACACTGAAGCTTTCTTT. Translating gives CASSKTASLMNTEAFF.

The genes are TRBV10-2 and TRBJ2-7; D call uncertain. Trimming cost V 0 bases and J 3 bases, with 9 bases left between them. CDR1 is WSHSY and CDR2 is SAAADI in the germline V gene. This CDR3 spans 14 amino acids. The CDR3 sequence: CASSESTGFYEQYF. The CDR3, as DNA: TGCGCCAGCAGTGAGTCGACCGGGTTCTACGAGCAGTACTTC.

This clone was detected only once. V is TRBV11-2 and J is TRBJ1-2; D call uncertain. Germline V lookup: CDR1 SGHAT, CDR2 FQNNGV. This CDR3 has 11 residues. Trimming removed 6 bases from V and 7 bases from J, with 9 bases in between. CDR3 protein: CASSFGSGYTF. The CDR3 coding sequence is TGTGCCAGCAGTTTCGGGAGTGGCTACACCTTC.

The V gene is TRBV11-2, the J gene TRBJ1-2; 11 nucleotides align to TRBD1. Germline values: CDR1 SGHAT, CDR2 FQNNGV. The trim removed 5 bases at V and 6 bases at J, leaving 2 bases unmatched. The CDR3 consists of 13 residues. The CDR3 region has the DNA TGTGCCAGCAGCCGGACAGGGGGCAATGGCTACACCTTC. It yields the protein CASSRTGGNGYTF.

The chain recombines TRBV3-1 (or the pseudogene TRBV3-2) with TRBJ1-2, with TRBD1 matching over 8 bases. There are 16 residues in the CDR3. The germline V gene has CDR1 LGHDT and CDR2 YNNKEL (reference sequence). Unmatched junction bases numbered 11, after V lost 5 bases and J lost 3 bases. The CDR3 here is CASSAGGGDVDYGYTF. The CDR3 coding sequence is TGTGCCAGCAGCGCAGGGGGCGGGGACGTAGACTATGGCTACACCTTC.

J is TRBJ1-5 and V is TRBV24-1, with D tentatively TRBD1 (6 bases). The CDR3 loop spans 14 amino acids. Trimming pared 4 bases from V and 4 bases from J, leaving 10 bases between. CDR1 and CDR2 from the germline V gene are KGHDR and SFDVKD. The CDR3 here is CATSDRQVNQPQHF. DNA of the CDR3: TGTGCCACCAGTGACAGACAGGTAAATCAGCCCCAGCATTTT.